The 16 T cell receptor beta chains reported below all come from one sample, sequenced in a study of vaccination and CD4 T cells after COVID-19. Cultured CD4+ T-cell DNA underwent Oncomine TCR Beta short-read sequencing. TCRdb independently ran MiXCR on the PCR reads; one entry per CDR3 protein. The table lists some 14,000 distinct CDR3 sequences, less than 60% of them singletons. Their target antigens are unknown. Specified treatment: approximately 10-day PBMC culture with coronavirus spike peptide pools or control peptides (ViraFEST assay). Material for sequencing was CD4+ T cells from blood, cultured in vitro. The source of these receptors is a human donor who had recovered from COVID-19.

The genes are TRBV20-1 and TRBJ2-7, with 8 bases matching TRBD2. J gave up 7 bases and V 0 bases, and 11 bases lay outside the gene matches. The CDR3 has 15 residues. Germline V lookup: CDR1 DFQATT, CDR2 SNEGSKA (reference sequence). CDR3 nucleotides: TGCAGTGCTAGAGATTACGGGAGGGCCCAGGGAGAGCAGTACTTC. Protein sequence: CSARDYGRAQGEQYF.

The sample holds a few counts of this clonotype. This sequence joins TRBV27 and TRBJ2-5; TRBD2 aligns across 8 bases. This CDR3 is 13 amino acids long. Losses at the gene ends were 6 bases for V and 5 bases for J; bases not matched to a gene: 5. The V gene's germline CDR1 is MNHEY and CDR2 SMNVEV (reference sequence). The CDR3 sequence is CASSQRERETQYF. In nucleotides, the CDR3 is TGTGCCAGCAGCCAGCGGGAGAGGGAGACCCAGTACTTC.

CDR3 coding DNA: TGTGCCAGCAGCTCCGGACTAGGGGCCGGGGAGCTGTTTTTT. Its translation: CASSSGLGAGELFF. This chain joins TRBV11-2 and TRBJ2-2; 7 bases are shared with TRBD2. The CDR3 totals 14 residues. Trimming took 4 bases from V and 6 from J; bases not matched to a gene: 5. In germline, CDR1 is SGHAT, CDR2 FQNNGV.

This clonotype has just a few counts. The gene calls are TRBV5-1 and TRBJ2-2; either TRBD1 or TRBD2 may supply D (6 bases each). V dropped 1 base and J dropped 2 bases, with 9 bases sitting between them. The CDR3 has 15 amino acids. CDR1 is SGHRS and CDR2 is YFSETQ in the germline V gene. CDR3 residues: CASSLMGGNTGELFF. CDR3 bases: TGCGCCAGCAGCTTGATGGGGGGCAACACCGGGGAGCTGTTTTTT.

The chain links TRBV10-3 to TRBJ1-1, with D unresolved. V was trimmed by 8 bases and J by 0 bases, leaving 10 bases between them. The CDR3 is made up of 13 amino acids. Germline lookup yields CDR1 ENHRY and CDR2 SYGVKD. CDR3 protein: CAIERGLNTEAFF. In DNA form, the CDR3 reads TGTGCCATCGAGCGGGGTTTGAACACTGAAGCTTTCTTT.

This rearrangement joins TRBV12-5 to TRBJ2-5, with 7 nucleotides matching TRBD2. The CDR3 is made up of 14 amino acids. Trimming at V came to 6 bases and at J to 5 bases, leaving 9 bases not matched to a gene. Germline CDR1 reads LGHNT; CDR2 reads FRNRAP. The CDR3 sequence is CASGSSGGWETQYF. The DNA of the CDR3 is TGTGCTAGTGGCTCCTCGGGAGGTTGGGAGACCCAGTACTTC.

This clonotype turned up a few times. The chain links TRBV6-2 or TRBV6-3 to TRBJ2-2; no definite D call. Germline loops: CDR1 MNHEY, CDR2 SVGEGT. V shed 6 bases and J shed 0 bases, with 11 bases lying between them. The CDR3 is 15 residues long. The CDR3 bases are TGTGCCAGCAGCCTAACGCGGACGAACACCGGGGAGCTGTTTTTT. It encodes CASSLTRTNTGELFF.

The chain employs TRBV27 and TRBJ1-1; D perhaps matches TRBD1 (5 bases). Between the trimmed V and J ends, which lost 5 bases and 3 bases, there was a span of 10 bases. Germline values: CDR1 MNHEY, CDR2 SMNVEV (reference sequence). This CDR3 is 13 amino acids long. Here the CDR3 reads CASSQQEDTEAFF. The CDR3 DNA follows: TGTGCCAGCAGTCAACAGGAGGACACTGAAGCTTTCTTT.

The chain uses TRBV5-6 and TRBJ2-2, with D maybe TRBD1 (5 bases). Looked up from germline, CDR1 is SGHDT and CDR2 is YYEEEE. There are 15 residues in the CDR3. The V gene lost 1 base and the J gene lost 1 base, with 8 bases spanning the gap. CDR3 sequence (DNA): TGTGCCAGCAGCTTGCTCGACAGGAACACCGGGGAGCTGTTTTTT. It codes for CASSLLDRNTGELFF. Drawing the rest from reference TRBV5-6 and TRBJ2-2, the complete variable domain is DAGVTQSPTHLIKTRGQQVTLRCSPKSGHDTVSWYQQALGQGPQFIFQYYEEEERQRGNFPDRFSGHQFPNYSSELNVNALLLGDSALYLCASSLLDRNTGELFFGEGSRLTVL.

The rearrangement uses TRBV24-1 and TRBJ2-5; 14 nucleotides line up with TRBD2. The CDR3 consists of 17 residues. J lost 5 bases, V lost 3 bases, and 7 bases had no gene match. Germline V lookup: CDR1 KGHDR, CDR2 SFDVKD. The CDR3 DNA reads TGTGCCACCAGTGATCCCGGACTAGCGGGGGGAAGGGAGACCCAGTACTTC. Its protein is CATSDPGLAGGRETQYF.

The rearrangement uses TRBV6-1 and TRBJ2-2; no reliable D call. The CDR3 consists of 17 residues. Trimming stripped 0 bases from V and 1 base from J, with 12 bases between. Germline V gives CDR1 MNHNS, CDR2 SASEGT. The CDR3 region has the DNA TGTGCCAGCAGTGAAGCGTGGGCCGCATGGAACACCGGGGAGCTGTTTTTT. Residues: CASSEAWAAWNTGELFF.

This clonotype is medium-sized (0.01 to 0.1%) in the sample. The V call is TRBV10-1, the J call TRBJ1-5; unclear D gene. Trimming shortened V by 8 bases and J by 4 bases, and 12 bases separated the two germline ends. CDR1 and CDR2 (germline): WNHNN, SYGVQD (reference sequence). The CDR3 is 13 residues long. As DNA, the CDR3 is TGCGCCAGCCAAAAGGACGGTAATCAGCCCCAGCATTTT. As protein: CASQKDGNQPQHF.

The J gene is TRBJ1-5, the V gene TRBV7-2; 10 bases are a match to TRBD1. This CDR3 comprises 14 residues. J lost 5 bases, V lost 4 bases, and 2 bases had no gene match. Germline V CDR1 and CDR2: SGHTA, FQGNSA. Here the CDR3 reads CASSSDRGDQPQHF. The CDR3 region has the DNA TGTGCCAGCAGCTCGGACAGGGGGGATCAGCCCCAGCATTTT.

This clonotype was found a few times. CDR3 amino acids: CAWRKRQAGYGYTF. For the CDR3, the DNA is TGTGCCTGGAGAAAACGCCAGGCGGGCTATGGCTACACCTTC. The gene calls are TRBV30 and TRBJ1-2, with D uncertain. Germline values: CDR1 GTSNPN, CDR2 SVGIG (reference sequence). This CDR3 has 14 residues. Deletions cut 3 bases from V and 4 bases from J, with 15 bases between.

This clonotype was seen a handful of times. This CDR3 is CASSGDTSQPQHF. The CDR3 DNA reads TGCGCCAGCAGTGGGGACACCAGTCAGCCCCAGCATTTT. The V call is TRBV10-2, the J call TRBJ1-5; perhaps TRBD1 as D (6 bases). Germline V CDR1 and CDR2: WSHSY, SAAADI. Trimming cost V 4 bases and J 6 bases, with 10 bases left between them. This CDR3 is 13 amino acids long.

J is TRBJ2-2 and V is TRBV7-3, with D tentatively TRBD1 (6 bases). The CDR3 is made up of 14 amino acids. Between the trimmed V and J ends, which lost 4 bases and 3 bases, there was a span of 9 bases. Germline V lookup: CDR1 SGHTA, CDR2 FQGTGA. The CDR3 sequence: CASSSQGDTGELFF. The DNA of the CDR3 is TGTGCCAGCAGCTCACAGGGAGACACCGGGGAGCTGTTTTTT. The entire variable domain, with the rest obtained from reference TRBV7-3 and TRBJ2-2, is as follows: GAGVSQTPSNKVTEKGKYVELRCDPISGHTALYWYRQSLGQGPEFLIYFQGTGAADDSGLPNDRFFAVRPEGSVSTLKIQRTERGDSAVYLCASSSQGDTGELFFGEGSRLTVL.